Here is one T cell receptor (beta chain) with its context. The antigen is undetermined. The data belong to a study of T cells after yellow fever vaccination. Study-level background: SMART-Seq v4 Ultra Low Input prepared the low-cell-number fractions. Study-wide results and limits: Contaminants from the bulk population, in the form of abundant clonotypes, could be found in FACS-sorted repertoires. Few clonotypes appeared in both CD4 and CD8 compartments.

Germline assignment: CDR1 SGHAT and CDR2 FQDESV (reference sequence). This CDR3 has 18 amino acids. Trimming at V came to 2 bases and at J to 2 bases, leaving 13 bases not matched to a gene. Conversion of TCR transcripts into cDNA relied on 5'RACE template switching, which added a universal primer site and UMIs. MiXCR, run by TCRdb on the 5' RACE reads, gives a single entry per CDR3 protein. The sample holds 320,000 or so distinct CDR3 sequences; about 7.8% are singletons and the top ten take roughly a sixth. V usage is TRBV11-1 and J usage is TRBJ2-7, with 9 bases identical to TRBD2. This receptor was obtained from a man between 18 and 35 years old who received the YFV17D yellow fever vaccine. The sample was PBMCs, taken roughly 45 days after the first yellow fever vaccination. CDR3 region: CASSLNARIAGATYEQYF. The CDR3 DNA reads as TGTGCCAGCAGCTTAAACGCCCGAATAGCGGGGGCAACCTACGAGCAGTACTTC.